The following is a T cell receptor beta chain sequence with its context. The data are from a study of blood T cell repertoires in COVID-19. The wider study: T cells, B-cell-depleted T cells, or PBMCs supplied cDNA or gDNA.

Study processing details: By means of reference gene primer amplification, nucleated cell counts were estimated. Assay used: immunoSEQ multiplex PCR; TCRdb lists only in-frame clones, some missing. The V and J calls and the clone size are those of that table, but D and trimming were determined from the DNA. The profile shows 220,000 or so clones, around 81% of them singletons. The V gene lost 3 bases and the J gene lost 3 bases, with 11 bases spanning the gap. The germline gives CDR1 MNHNS, CDR2 SASEGT. The CDR3 contains 15 residues. The sequence came from a woman in her sixties or seventies with acute or convalescent COVID-19. This sequence joins TRBV6-1 and TRBJ1-4; D remains ambiguous. The sequencing input was peripheral blood. The CDR3 DNA is TGTGCCAGCAGTGAGGGAGGACGGGCTAATGAAAAACTGTTTTTT. Its translation: CASSEGGRANEKLFF.